The 24 T cell receptor beta chains listed next were all sequenced from one sample in a study of T-cell memory formation after mild COVID-19 (dated by TCRdb to the early 2020s). Library construction relied on 5' RACE. Sequencing used an Illumina NovaSeq 6000. Using fastp at Q25 and MiXCR, TCRdb reprocessed the public reads and kept productive beta chains. Rows matching on CDR3 protein sequence are summarized as one entry with the most common DNA and genes. The table for this sample lists around 250,000 distinct CDR3 sequences; roughly 17% of them were counted only once. The top ten hold 20% to 25% of the sample. Sequenced sample: PBMCs or a T cell subset sorted from them (not recorded which). The origin of the receptors is a man between 18 and 29 years old who had mild COVID-19 (a few samples of this study predate the infection). The sample titles of this study are shuffled in the database, so cell type and time point are left out; the donor was told from shared clones.

This chain connects TRBV4-2 to TRBJ2-5; D gene unclear. Trimming removed 6 bases from V and 3 bases from J, with 11 bases in between. Germline lookup yields CDR1 LGHNA and CDR2 YNFKEQ. The CDR3 has 13 amino acids. CDR3 sequence: CASRDSSKETQYF. CDR3 nucleotides: TGTGCCAGCAGGGATTCTTCGAAAGAGACCCAGTACTTC.

The chain couples TRBV4-3 to TRBJ1-3; D ambiguous. This CDR3 comprises 13 residues. Trimming left V 8 bases short and J 4 bases short, with 12 bases between. Germline CDR1 LGHNA, CDR2 YSLEER. The CDR3, as DNA: TGCGCCAGCTCTGCTGAGCCCGGAAACACCATATATTTT. The encoded protein is CASSAEPGNTIYF.

This clonotype has a handful of counts. The chain has TRBV7-2 and TRBJ2-7; D gene ambiguous. V was shortened by 5 bases and J by 3 bases, with 17 bases between the two germline ends. Per the germline V gene, CDR1 is SGHTA and CDR2 is FQGNSA. The CDR3 runs 15 residues. The CDR3 coding sequence is TGTGCCAGCAGCCCCTTACCGCCAGGCCGCTACGAGCAGTACTTC. The encoded protein is CASSPLPPGRYEQYF.

The V and J genes are TRBV27 and TRBJ1-5; unclear D gene. This CDR3 contains 17 residues. The germline V gene encodes CDR1 MNHEY and CDR2 SMNVEV (reference sequence). Trimming shortened V by 4 bases and J by 0 bases, and 16 bases separated the two germline ends. The CDR3 region is CASSSRTEINSNQPQHF. The CDR3 coding sequence is TGTGCCAGCAGTTCACGGACGGAGATCAATAGCAATCAGCCCCAGCATTTT.

This clonotype was detected only a few times. This chain links TRBV20-1 with TRBJ2-2; D is ambiguous. With 0 bases removed from V and 4 bases from J, the gap between germline ends came to 12 bases. The CDR3 totals 15 residues. In germline, CDR1 is DFQATT, CDR2 SNEGSKA (reference sequence). The CDR3 DNA reads as TGCAGTGCTAGAGACATTTTTGGGCCCACCGGGGAGCTGTTTTTT. Amino acid sequence: CSARDIFGPTGELFF.

This clonotype came up many times. The J gene is TRBJ2-3, the V gene TRBV2, with a weak D call TRBD1 (6 bases). Germline loops: CDR1 SNHLY, CDR2 FYNNEI. This CDR3 contains 13 residues. V was trimmed by 6 bases and J by 3 bases, leaving 10 bases between them. CDR3 sequence reads: CASSVTGTDTQYF. Here the CDR3 DNA reads TGTGCCAGCAGCGTAACAGGGACAGATACGCAGTATTTT.

This clonotype was detected only a few times. The J gene is TRBJ1-5, the V gene TRBV25-1; the match to TRBD1 covers 10 bases. The V gene's germline CDR1 is MGHDK and CDR2 SYGVNS. After removal of 1 base from V and 5 bases from J, the junction contained 2 bases not matched to a gene. This CDR3 contains 15 residues. The CDR3 sequence: CASSESGQGDQPQHF. The CDR3 bases are TGTGCCAGCAGTGAATCCGGACAGGGGGATCAGCCCCAGCATTTT.

Only a few counts were recorded for this clonotype. The J gene is TRBJ1-2, the V gene TRBV7-9, with D perhaps TRBD1 (6 bases). Trimming took off 3 bases at V and 0 bases at J, with 8 bases between the two ends. CDR3 length: 14 amino acids. Per the germline V gene, CDR1 is SEHNR and CDR2 is FQNEAQ (reference sequence). The CDR3 here is CASSFRGPNYGYTF. The DNA for the CDR3 is TGTGCCAGCAGCTTCAGGGGCCCTAACTATGGCTACACCTTC.

In this sample, this clonotype turned up a few times. This chain joins TRBV30 and TRBJ2-5; 7 bases agree with TRBD2. The CDR3 covers 14 residues. V gave up 2 bases and J gave up 2 bases; unmatched junction bases: 5. Per germline, CDR1 GTSNPN and CDR2 SVGIG (reference sequence). The CDR3 sequence: CAWSTTSLQETQYF. The CDR3 region has the DNA TGTGCCTGGAGTACGACTAGCCTGCAAGAGACCCAGTACTTC.

As concerns this clonotype: With a much larger clone just one base away, this may be a read error. The chain uses TRBV11-2 and TRBJ2-2, with a weak D call TRBD1 (5 bases). V gave up 8 bases and J gave up 1 base, with 8 bases separating them. The germline gives CDR1 SGHAT, CDR2 FQNNGV. The CDR3 has 13 amino acids. The CDR3 loop is CASVQENTGELFF. In DNA, the CDR3 is TGTGCCAGCGTACAGGAGAACACCGGGGAGCTGTTTTTT.

The genes are TRBV28 and TRBJ2-5, with 10 bases matching TRBD1. The CDR3 has 15 amino acids. V dropped 4 bases and J dropped 7; count of bases not matched to a gene: 9. Germline lookup yields CDR1 MDHEN and CDR2 SYDVKM. The DNA for the CDR3 is TGTGCCAGCAGTTCCCCGGGACAGGGGCTGGGGACCCAGTACTTC. It codes for CASSSPGQGLGTQYF.

This clonotype was recorded many times. V usage is TRBV5-1 and J usage is TRBJ2-1, with no clear D. Trimming removed 0 bases at V and 6 bases at J, with 4 bases between. The CDR3 is 12 residues long. CDR1 is SGHRS, CDR2 YFSETQ, per germline. CDR3 nucleotides: TGCGCCAGCAGCTTGGGTTCCAATGAGCAGTTCTTC. Translating it yields CASSLGSNEQFF.

This chain connects TRBV5-1 to TRBJ2-5; tentatively, D is TRBD1 (7 bases). Trimming took 7 bases from V and 4 from J, leaving 17 bases between them. The CDR3 is 14 residues long. The germline V gene encodes CDR1 SGHRS and CDR2 YFSETQ. The CDR3 is CASRQGSGGETQYF. The CDR3 DNA sequence: TGCGCCAGCCGACAGGGTTCCGGGGGAGAGACCCAGTACTTC.

The J gene is TRBJ2-4, the V gene TRBV29-1; D is uncertain. The CDR3 sequence is 12 residues long. The germline V and J ends were trimmed by 4 bases and 9 bases, with 13 bases remaining between them. CDR1 and CDR2 from the germline V gene are SQVTM and ANQGSEA. CDR3 loop: CSVAVDTGIQYF. In DNA form, the CDR3 reads TGCAGCGTTGCTGTCGACACGGGCATTCAGTACTTC.

The chain employs TRBV10-3 and TRBJ1-2; D may be TRBD1 (5 bases). CDR3 length: 13 amino acids. Germline-derived CDR1 and CDR2 are ENHRY and SYGVKD. V lost 3 bases and J lost 8, with 13 bases in between. The CDR3 DNA reads as TGTGCCATCAGTGAACGACAGATCTACGGCTACACCTTC. Its protein is CAISERQIYGYTF.

The chain carries TRBV7-3 and TRBJ1-5; D not resolved. V was clipped by 5 bases and J by 2 bases, with 16 bases between them. The CDR3 consists of 16 residues. Germline V gene lookup returns CDR1 SGHTA and CDR2 FQGTGA. For the CDR3, the DNA is TGTGCCAGCAGCACGCTAGGGTCATTGCGCAATCAGCCCCAGCATTTT. This codes for CASSTLGSLRNQPQHF.

The table lists this clonotype with a few counts. This rearrangement joins TRBV4-1 to TRBJ1-6, with 8 bases lining up with TRBD1. V was pared by 2 bases and J by 0 bases, with 6 bases of the junction left unmatched. CDR3 length: 18 amino acids. Looked up from germline, CDR1 is MGHRA and CDR2 is YSYEKL. CDR3 sequence reads: CASSQLDRALSYNSPLHF. DNA of the CDR3: TGCGCCAGCAGCCAACTGGACAGGGCCCTCTCCTATAATTCACCCCTCCACTTT.

Only a few counts were recorded for this clonotype. The chain carries TRBV5-4 and TRBJ2-4, with D perhaps TRBD2 (6 bases). The CDR3 has 15 amino acids. The germline V gene encodes CDR1 SGHNT and CDR2 YYREEE (reference sequence). Deletions cut 4 bases from V and 6 bases from J, with 17 bases between. The DNA for the CDR3 is TGTGCCAGCAGCCACCCGAGTTGGGGGGTAAACATTCAGTACTTC. Its protein is CASSHPSWGVNIQYF.

This clonotype was picked up many times. V gene TRBV7-2 combines with J gene TRBJ1-5; TRBD1 matches 8 bases. V trimming: 3 bases; J trimming: 6 bases; junction bases outside the gene matches: 10. CDR3 length: 16 residues. Germline CDR1 is SGHTA and CDR2 is FQGNSA. The CDR3 sequence: CASSFPGQGGAQPQHF. The CDR3 DNA sequence: TGTGCCAGCAGCTTCCCCGGACAGGGCGGCGCTCAGCCCCAGCATTTT.

The V and J genes are TRBV4-1 and TRBJ2-1; TRBD2 is a possible D gene (6 bases). V was cut by 0 bases and J by 8 bases, with 8 bases left in between. CDR3 length equals 13 residues. Germline V gene data show CDR1 as MGHRA and CDR2 as YSYEKL. The CDR3 DNA is TGCGCCAGCAGCCAAGAACGGGGGTATGAGCAGTTCTTC. This encodes CASSQERGYEQFF.

This clonotype was observed many times. The rearrangement links TRBV29-1 to TRBJ2-2; 12 bases map to TRBD1. With V trimmed by 0 bases and J by 3 bases, 8 bases remained unmatched. The germline V gene encodes CDR1 SQVTM and CDR2 ANQGSEA. There are 18 residues in the CDR3. CDR3 sequence (DNA): TGCAGCGTTGAAGATAGGGGACAGGGGGCTTCGTACACCGGGGAGCTGTTTTTT. It yields the protein CSVEDRGQGASYTGELFF.

The chain uses TRBV13 and TRBJ2-5; weak D call: TRBD1 (6 bases). V lost 4 bases to trimming and J lost 2 bases, with 11 bases between them. CDR1 PRHDT and CDR2 FYEKMQ come from the germline V gene (reference sequence). CDR3 length: 14 residues. The DNA for the CDR3 is TGTGCCAGCAGCTCCCCAGACAGGCAAGAGACCCAGTACTTC. Residues: CASSSPDRQETQYF.

This clonotype was counted between two and nine times. The rearrangement uses TRBV24-1 and TRBJ2-5; 9 nucleotides agree with TRBD2. CDR3 length: 18 amino acids. The germline V gene encodes CDR1 KGHDR and CDR2 SFDVKD. With V trimmed by 4 bases and J by 5 bases, 16 bases remained unmatched. This chain's CDR3 is CATSEGLAGPWGSETQYF. As DNA, the CDR3 is TGTGCCACCAGTGAAGGCCTAGCGGGGCCTTGGGGTTCGGAGACCCAGTACTTC.

Ten or more counts support this clonotype. The chain uses TRBV12-3 or TRBV12-4 and TRBJ2-2, with D unresolved. This CDR3 region has 14 residues. V was clipped by 3 bases and J by 1 base, with 6 bases between them. The CDR3 DNA follows: TGTGCCAGCAGTTTTGAGCGGAACACCGGGGAGCTGTTTTTT. This translates into CASSFERNTGELFF.